The table lists the clone carrying this TCR beta chain with a count of one. Positive CCR7 selection of CD45RO-negative cells yielded the naive CD8 cells, and terminally differentiated effector memory CD45RA+ cells were excluded. This record belongs to a study of shared clonotypes between healthy human individuals. This CDR3 has 15 amino acids. Per the germline V gene, CDR1 is SEHNR and CDR2 is FQNEAQ (reference sequence). V was shortened by 5 bases and J by 3 bases, with 14 bases between the two germline ends. The assay was immunoSEQ multiplex PCR, and TCRdb's table has in-frame clones only and misses some. This sample has roughly 2.1 million clones, with 85% to 95% found just once.

V and J are TRBV7-9 and TRBJ2-1; unclear D gene. This sequence was found in a man aged 18-30 years in good health. Some clones in this sample may be carry-over from other donors' samples. The sequenced material came from naive CD8+ T cells from PBMCs. CDR3 in DNA: TGTGCCAGCAGCCCCCGCGAGGAGAACTACAATGAGCAGTTCTTC. Amino acid sequence: CASSPREENYNEQFF.